Listed below are T cell receptor beta chains from one sample, sequenced in a study of blood T cell repertoires in COVID-19. The method was immunoSEQ multiplex PCR; TCRdb's version includes in-frame clones alone and lacks a portion of them. The data show hundreds of thousands of clones, around 89% seen once. The sequenced sample consisted of PBMCs or T cells enriched from blood (not recorded which). Every receptor here comes from a man aged 25 to 40 who had recovered from COVID-19. CDR3s include the opening cysteine and the closing phenylalanine or tryptophan. D genes are given only for firm matches. Clone size is shown for a subset of rows, as once, few, many or a class of expanded clone.

D,size,J,V,length,DNA,CDR3
.,.,TRBJ2-1,TRBV27,13,TGTGCCAGCACTAGGGGAGGTGTTAATGAGCAGTTCTTC,CASTRGGVNEQFF
.,.,TRBJ1-1,TRBV13,14,TGTGCCAGCAGCTTAGGGGGGGCCAGGACTGAAGCTTTCTTT,CASSLGGARTEAFF
.,.,TRBJ2-2,TRBV5-1,13,TGCGCCAGCAGCGGCGACAACTTCGGGGAGCTGTTTTTT,CASSGDNFGELFF
.,.,TRBJ2-7,TRBV6-2/TRBV6-3,15,TGTGCCAGCAGCTCACTAGGCCGTGTCCTCTACGAGCAGTACTTC,CASSSLGRVLYEQYF
.,.,TRBJ2-1,TRBV7-9,15,TGTGCCAGCAGCTCCCAGGTCCGGGGGTACAATGAGCAGTTCTTC,CASSSQVRGYNEQFF
.,.,TRBJ1-1,TRBV27,14,TGTGCCAGCAGTTTAAGGTGGGCGAACACTGAAGCTTTCTTT,CASSLRWANTEAFF
TRBD1,.,TRBJ1-1,TRBV19,14,TGTGCCAGTATTTCAGGGGGAATGAACACTGAAGCTTTCTTT,CASISGGMNTEAFF
TRBD1,.,TRBJ1-1,TRBV7-9,14,TGTGCCAGCAGCCGCCGGGACAGGCACACTGAAGCTTTCTTT,CASSRRDRHTEAFF
TRBD2,.,TRBJ2-7,TRBV19,15,TGTGCCAGTAGTATTTCCGGCGGGAGCTCCTACGAGCAGTACTTC,CASSISGGSSYEQYF
.,.,TRBJ2-3,TRBV5-1,16,TGCGCCAGCAGCTCGCAGACAGACCTACTTACAGATACGCAGTATTTT,CASSSQTDLLTDTQYF
TRBD2,.,TRBJ2-1,TRBV28,14,TGTGCCAGCAGTTCGACTAGCGGCCACAATGAGCAGTTCTTC,CASSSTSGHNEQFF
.,.,TRBJ2-2,TRBV5-1,13,TGCGCCAGCAATGGCGGTAACACCGGGGAGCTGTTTTTT,CASNGGNTGELFF
TRBD1,.,TRBJ1-2,TRBV23-1,14,TGCGCCAGCAGTCAATCTAGGCGGGGAGGACAGGTCCCATTC,CASSQSRRGGQVPF
.,.,TRBJ1-1,TRBV3-1/TRBV3-2,13,TGTGCCAGCAGTTTTGGAGGGGACACTGAAGCTTTCTTT,CASSFGGDTEAFF
TRBD1,once,TRBJ1-2,TRBV28,16,TGTGCCAGCAGACTGACAGACAGGGGGGTCTACTATGGCTACACCTTC,CASRLTDRGVYYGYTF